This T cell receptor beta chain was observed in a study of blood T cell repertoires in COVID-19. In the study overall: Acute and convalescent COVID-19 samples came from the United States, Italy and Spain.

In the study's own analysis: Amplifying reference gene primers gave estimates of nucleated cell counts. TCRdb's table, derived via immunoSEQ multiplex PCR, lists solely in-frame clones and lacks some. The V and J calls and clone size were taken over from that table, and D and trimming were inferred from the DNA. The table has around 20,000 clones, approximately 80% seen once. The CDR3 runs to 16 residues. V gave up 5 bases and J gave up 4 bases; unmatched junction bases: 7. Germline CDR1 reads SGHNT; CDR2 reads YENEEA. This clonotype was sampled from a human donor in a cohort sampled during active COVID-19. This rearrangement joins TRBV11-3 to TRBJ2-2, with 10 bases matching TRBD2. Sequenced material: peripheral blood. The CDR3 reads CASSPDSGRRTGELFF. The CDR3 bases are TGTGCCAGCAGCCCCGATAGCGGGAGGCGCACCGGGGAGCTGTTTTTT.